The rows below give T cell receptor beta chains drawn from one sample of a study of cytomegalovirus exposure and HLA in healthy donors. The repertoire was sequenced with immunoSEQ multiplex PCR; TCRdb's copy has only in-frame clones and lacks some. Its table records 140,000 to 150,000 clones. Material: PBMCs. These TCRs come from a male donor in good health and CMV-seronegative. The CDR3 runs from the conserved cysteine through the conserved F or W. Fields, in order: J gene, V gene, D gene, CDR3 protein, CDR3 DNA. The D gene is left open where the match is weak.

TRBJ2-6,TRBV6-6,NA,CASNYRSSGANVLTF,TGTGCCAGCAACTACAGGTCCTCTGGGGCCAACGTCCTGACTTTC
TRBJ1-1,TRBV7-9,NA,CASMNTEAFF,TGTGCCAGTATGAACACTGAAGCTTTCTTT
TRBJ1-3,TRBV4-3,NA,CASSQDVAGFLSGNTIYF,TGCGCCAGCAGCCAAGATGTAGCAGGGTTCCTCTCTGGAAACACCATATATTTT
TRBJ1-1,TRBV6-5,TRBD1,CASSRQGSTEAFF,TGTGCCAGCAGTCGACAGGGGTCCACTGAAGCTTTCTTT
TRBJ2-7,TRBV27,TRBD2,CASSSGLAVGEQYF,TGTGCCAGCAGTTCCGGACTAGCGGTGGGTGAGCAGTACTTC
TRBJ2-7,TRBV5-8,TRBD2,CASSLAVLAGWRYEQYF,TGTGCCAGCAGCTTGGCCGTGCTAGCGGGATGGAGGTACGAGCAGTACTTC
TRBJ2-1,TRBV6-5,TRBD1,CASSYLDRGPFNEQFF,TGTGCCAGCAGTTACTTGGACAGGGGTCCGTTCAATGAGCAGTTCTTC
TRBJ1-2,TRBV18,TRBD1,CASSFLQGAVDGYTF,TGTGCCAGCTCATTTCTACAGGGGGCCGTCGATGGCTACACCTTC
TRBJ2-1,TRBV29-1,TRBD2,CSVLSGSSYNEQFF,TGCAGCGTTTTAAGCGGGAGCTCCTACAATGAGCAGTTCTTC
TRBJ2-1,TRBV27,NA,CASRWGVWHEQFF,TGTGCCAGCAGATGGGGAGTATGGCATGAGCAGTTCTTC